This T cell receptor beta chain appears in the sequencing data of a study of blood T cell repertoires in COVID-19 (dated by TCRdb to the early 2020s). For the study in its entirety: Samples covering the acute and convalescent phases of COVID-19 were provided by collaborators in the United States, Italy and Spain. The sample metadata nearly always contained a de-identified subject ID, COVID-19 status, age in years and sex. The dataset comprised deeply sampled blood TCRbeta repertoires from subjects exposed to, actively infected with, or recovered from COVID-19. Samples were obtained from the ongoing ImmuneRACE study (first 160 participants) and from over 1,000 subjects provided by 6 global collaborators. The material from the prospective study consisted of cDNA or gDNA derived from T cells, B-cell-depleted T cells, or PBMCs. Where HLA class I and class II types were available, the types were taken from metadata supplied by the sample provider, not from assay-based typing. The repertoires were made available in a free public database intended to serve as a resource for research on the immune response to SARS-CoV-2. Here is what the overall study found, with its caveats: The quantity of clinical and demographic metadata differed by source and by participant and was supplied without curation.

This clone has just one count. Its antigen is currently not known. One base away there is no much larger clone; base qualities are not given. Whole blood was collected in K2EDTA tubes by collaborating institutions according to the institutions' own protocols. Collaborator samples were shipped for TCRbeta analysis as frozen whole blood, isolated PBMCs, or DNA extracted from either sample type. The immunoSEQ Assay, a bias-controlled multiplex PCR, was used to amplify TCRbeta CDR3 regions from genomic DNA. The study's own analysis went as follows. Within the assay, amplification of reference gene primers was used to estimate how many nucleated cells each sample contained. To quantify the absolute abundance of each unique TCRbeta CDR3 rearrangement, sequence reads were collapsed and filtered. For each sample, productive Simpson clonality was calculated as the square root of Simpson's diversity index across productive rearrangements. The immuneACCESS repertoire file appears here via TCRdb, limited to in-frame rearrangements. These files lack a portion of the clones; in checked studies, under half of the deficit traces to unresolved V genes, and the cause of the others is not known. V and J calls and clone size are those listed in that table; D and trimming were worked out from the DNA. The sample table shows over 200,000 clones, and roughly 80% are seen once. The ten biggest clones cover less than 20% of the sample.

Relative to germline, V is 11 bases shorter and J is 2 bases shorter, with 13 bases between their ends. The germline V gene yields ENHRY for CDR1 and SYGVKD for CDR2. The CDR3 measures 12 amino acids from cysteine to phenylalanine. Here the CDR3 DNA is all that survives: 36 bases in frame from base 1. The rearranged segments are TRBV10-3 and TRBJ2-7; the best D guess is TRBD2, with 5 bases matching. Source material: peripheral blood. The origin of this receptor is a woman of 80 years or more with active or convalescent COVID-19. The DNA is as follows: TGTGCCGCTTCGGGAACCACCTACGAGCAGTACTTC. Translation gives CAASGTTYEQYF.